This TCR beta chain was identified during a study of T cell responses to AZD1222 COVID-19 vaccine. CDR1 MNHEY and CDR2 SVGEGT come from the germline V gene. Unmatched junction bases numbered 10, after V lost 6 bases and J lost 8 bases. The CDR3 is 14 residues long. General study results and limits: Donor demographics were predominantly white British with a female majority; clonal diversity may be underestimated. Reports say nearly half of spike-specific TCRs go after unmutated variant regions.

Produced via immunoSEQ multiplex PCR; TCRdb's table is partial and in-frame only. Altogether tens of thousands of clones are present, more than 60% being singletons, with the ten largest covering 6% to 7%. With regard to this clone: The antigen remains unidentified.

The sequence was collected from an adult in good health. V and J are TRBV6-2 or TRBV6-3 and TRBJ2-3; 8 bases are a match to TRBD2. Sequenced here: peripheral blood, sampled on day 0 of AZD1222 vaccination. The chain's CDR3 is CASSWGSGGLTQYF. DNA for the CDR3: TGTGCCAGCAGCTGGGGGAGCGGGGGACTTACGCAGTATTTT.